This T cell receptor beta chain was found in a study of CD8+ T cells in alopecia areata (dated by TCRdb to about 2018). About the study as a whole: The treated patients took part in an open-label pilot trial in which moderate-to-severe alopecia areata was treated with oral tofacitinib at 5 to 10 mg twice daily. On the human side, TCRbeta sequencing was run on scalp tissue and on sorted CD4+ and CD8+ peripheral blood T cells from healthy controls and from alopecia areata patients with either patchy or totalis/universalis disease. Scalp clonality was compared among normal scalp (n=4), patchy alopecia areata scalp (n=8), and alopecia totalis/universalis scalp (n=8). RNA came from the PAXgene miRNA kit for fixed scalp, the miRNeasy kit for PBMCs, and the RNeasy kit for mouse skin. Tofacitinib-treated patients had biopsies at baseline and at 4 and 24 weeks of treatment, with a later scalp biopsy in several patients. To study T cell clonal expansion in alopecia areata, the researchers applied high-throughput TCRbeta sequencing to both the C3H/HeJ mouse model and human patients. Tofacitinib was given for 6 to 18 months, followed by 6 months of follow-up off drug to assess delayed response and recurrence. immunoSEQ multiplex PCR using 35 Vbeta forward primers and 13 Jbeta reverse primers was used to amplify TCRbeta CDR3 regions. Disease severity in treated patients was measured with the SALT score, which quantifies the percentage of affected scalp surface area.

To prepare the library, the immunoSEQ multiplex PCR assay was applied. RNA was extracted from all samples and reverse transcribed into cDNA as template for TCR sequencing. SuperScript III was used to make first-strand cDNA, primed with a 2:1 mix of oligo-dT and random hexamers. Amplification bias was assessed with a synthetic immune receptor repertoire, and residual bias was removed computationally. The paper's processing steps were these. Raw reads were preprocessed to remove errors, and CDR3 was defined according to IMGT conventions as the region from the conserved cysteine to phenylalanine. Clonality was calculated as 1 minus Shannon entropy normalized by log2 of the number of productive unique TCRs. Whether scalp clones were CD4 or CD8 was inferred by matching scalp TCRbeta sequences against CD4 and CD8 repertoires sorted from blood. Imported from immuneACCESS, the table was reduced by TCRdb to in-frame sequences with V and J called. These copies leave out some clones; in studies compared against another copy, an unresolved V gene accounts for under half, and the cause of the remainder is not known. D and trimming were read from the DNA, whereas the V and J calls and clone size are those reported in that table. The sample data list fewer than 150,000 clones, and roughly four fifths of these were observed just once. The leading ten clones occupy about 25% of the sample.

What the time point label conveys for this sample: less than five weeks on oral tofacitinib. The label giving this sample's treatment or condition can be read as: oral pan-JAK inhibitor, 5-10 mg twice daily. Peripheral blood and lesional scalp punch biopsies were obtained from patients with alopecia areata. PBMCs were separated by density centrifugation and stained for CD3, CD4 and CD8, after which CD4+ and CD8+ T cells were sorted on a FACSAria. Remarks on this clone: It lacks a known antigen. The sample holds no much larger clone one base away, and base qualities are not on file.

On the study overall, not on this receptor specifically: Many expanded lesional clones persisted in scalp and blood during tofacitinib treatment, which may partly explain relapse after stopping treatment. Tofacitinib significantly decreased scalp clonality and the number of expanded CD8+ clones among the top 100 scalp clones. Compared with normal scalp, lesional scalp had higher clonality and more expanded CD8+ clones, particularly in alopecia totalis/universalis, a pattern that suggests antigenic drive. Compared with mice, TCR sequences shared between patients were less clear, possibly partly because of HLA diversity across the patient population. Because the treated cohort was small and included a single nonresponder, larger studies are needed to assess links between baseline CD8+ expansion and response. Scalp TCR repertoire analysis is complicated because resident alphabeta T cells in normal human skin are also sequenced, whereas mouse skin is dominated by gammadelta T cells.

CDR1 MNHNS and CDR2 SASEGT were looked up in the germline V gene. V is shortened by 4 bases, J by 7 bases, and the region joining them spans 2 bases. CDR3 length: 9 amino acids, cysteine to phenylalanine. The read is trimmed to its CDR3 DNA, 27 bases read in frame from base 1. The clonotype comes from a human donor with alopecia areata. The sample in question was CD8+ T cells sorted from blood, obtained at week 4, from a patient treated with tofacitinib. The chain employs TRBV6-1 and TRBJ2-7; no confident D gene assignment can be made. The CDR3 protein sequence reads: CASSGEQYF. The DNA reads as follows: TGTGCCAGCAGTGGAGAGCAGTACTTC.